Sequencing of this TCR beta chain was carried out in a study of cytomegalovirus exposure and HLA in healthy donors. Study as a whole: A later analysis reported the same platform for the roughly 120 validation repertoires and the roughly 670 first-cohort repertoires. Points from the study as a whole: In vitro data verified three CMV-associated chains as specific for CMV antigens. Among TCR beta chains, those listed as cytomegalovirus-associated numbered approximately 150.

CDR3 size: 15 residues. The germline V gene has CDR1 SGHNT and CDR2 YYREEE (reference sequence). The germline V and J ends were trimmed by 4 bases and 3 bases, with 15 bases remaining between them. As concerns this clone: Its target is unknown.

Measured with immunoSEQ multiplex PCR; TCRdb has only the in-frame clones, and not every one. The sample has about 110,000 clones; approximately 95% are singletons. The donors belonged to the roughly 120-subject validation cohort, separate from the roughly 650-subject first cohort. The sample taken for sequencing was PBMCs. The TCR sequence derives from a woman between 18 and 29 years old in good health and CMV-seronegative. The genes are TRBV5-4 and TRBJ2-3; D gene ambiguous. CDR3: CASSEIPTKTDTQYF. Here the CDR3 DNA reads TGTGCCAGCAGCGAAATCCCCACTAAGACAGATACGCAGTATTTT. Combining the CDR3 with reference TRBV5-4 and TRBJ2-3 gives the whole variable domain ETGVTQSPTHLIKTRGQQVTLRCSSQSGHNTVSWYQQALGQGPQFIFQYYREEENGRGNFPPRFSGLQFPNYSSELNVNALELDDSALYLCASSEIPTKTDTQYFGPGTRLTVL.